Each of the 14 T cell receptor beta chains below was sequenced from the same sample in a study of blood T cell repertoires in COVID-19. TCRdb's table, derived via immunoSEQ multiplex PCR, lists solely in-frame clones and lacks some. The data show some 14,000 clones, with over 75% seen just once and approximately 16% held by the top ten. Sequencing was done on a sample of peripheral blood. Receptors were obtained from a man in his forties or fifties with active COVID-19.

This chain uses TRBV28 with TRBJ2-1; unclear D gene. V was trimmed by 3 bases and J by 0 bases, leaving 9 bases between them. The V gene's germline CDR1 is MDHEN and CDR2 SYDVKM. The CDR3 spans 15 residues. CDR3 region: CASSLFLSSYNEQFF. The CDR3 DNA follows: TGTGCCAGCAGTTTGTTTCTAAGCTCCTACAATGAGCAGTTCTTC.

V usage is TRBV7-8 and J usage is TRBJ2-1; 9 bases fit TRBD1. The germline V gene encodes CDR1 SGHVS and CDR2 FQNEAQ. The CDR3 is made up of 16 amino acids. Losses at the gene ends were 3 bases for V and 7 bases for J; bases not matched to a gene: 10. CDR3 DNA: TGTGCCAGCAGCTTGCAGCCGGGACAGGGTGGGAATGAGCAGTTCTTC. It translates to CASSLQPGQGGNEQFF.

The V call is TRBV5-6, the J call TRBJ1-3; 7 bases align to TRBD1. Germline lookup yields CDR1 SGHDT and CDR2 YYEEEE. V lost 7 bases to trimming and J lost 1 base; unmatched junction nucleotides: 2. This CDR3 is 13 amino acids long. The CDR3, as DNA: TGTGCCAGCTTGGGACAGTCTGGAAACACCATATATTTT. Encoded protein: CASLGQSGNTIYF.

The V gene is TRBV3-1 (or the pseudogene TRBV3-2), the J gene TRBJ2-1, with 9 bases fitting TRBD2. V gave up 0 bases and J gave up 4 bases; unmatched junction bases: 10. This CDR3 spans 18 amino acids. Germline loops: CDR1 LGHDT, CDR2 YNNKEL (reference sequence). CDR3 residues: CASSQDLSSGGQYNEQFF. CDR3 DNA sequence: TGTGCCAGCAGCCAAGATCTGAGTAGCGGGGGACAATACAATGAGCAGTTCTTC.

This chain links TRBV7-8 with TRBJ2-7; 9 nucleotides line up with TRBD2. Germline CDR1 is SGHVS and CDR2 is FQNEAQ. V lost 5 bases, J lost 5 bases, and 10 bases stayed unmatched. The length of the CDR3 is 15 residues. CDR3 nucleotides: TGTGCCAGCAGCCTACAGGGACTAGCTCTTGACGAGCAGTACTTC. It translates to CASSLQGLALDEQYF.

J is TRBJ1-1 and V is TRBV7-9; no definite D call. Germline CDR1 and CDR2: SEHNR and FQNEAQ (reference sequence). Trimming left V 5 bases short and J 0 bases short, with 7 bases between. This CDR3 region has 13 residues. CDR3 sequence (DNA): TGTGCCAGCAGCGACACATTGAACACTGAAGCTTTCTTT. Encoded protein: CASSDTLNTEAFF.

This rearrangement joins TRBV13 to TRBJ2-5, with D possibly matching TRBD1 (5 bases). This CDR3 contains 17 residues. CDR1 and CDR2 from the germline V gene are PRHDT and FYEKMQ (reference sequence). V was trimmed by 5 bases and J by 5 bases, leaving 24 bases between them. The CDR3 sequence: CASSPLGAAGMRETQYF. CDR3 nucleotides: TGTGCCAGCAGCCCATTGGGTGCCGCAGGGATGCGGGAGACCCAGTACTTC.

The chain links TRBV18 to TRBJ2-1; TRBD2 matches 7 bases. V lost 3 bases to trimming and J lost 7 bases; unmatched junction nucleotides: 15. Germline CDR1 reads KGHSH; CDR2 reads LQKENI. There are 17 residues in the CDR3. This CDR3 reads CASSPTAFGGSPNEQFF. The CDR3 DNA reads TGTGCCAGCTCACCGACTGCGTTCGGGGGGTCCCCTAATGAGCAGTTCTTC.

In this sample, this clone turned up once. V gene TRBV10-3 combines with J gene TRBJ2-7; 16 bases agree with TRBD2. In germline, CDR1 is ENHRY, CDR2 SYGVKD. V lost 4 bases and J lost 1; bases outside the gene matches: 7. The CDR3 covers 18 residues. CDR3 DNA sequence: TGTGCCATCAGTGCCGGGACTAGCGGGAGGGCTGTATCCTACGAGCAGTACTTC. Residues: CAISAGTSGRAVSYEQYF.

The V call is TRBV7-2, the J call TRBJ1-2, with D unclear. The CDR3 totals 12 residues. V lost 5 bases and J lost 2, with 6 bases in between. Germline V gene lookup returns CDR1 SGHTA and CDR2 FQGNSA. CDR3 sequence: CASSGRNYGYTF. The CDR3 nucleotides read TGTGCCAGCAGCGGCAGGAACTATGGCTACACCTTC.

This clone was picked up one time. The chain employs TRBV9 and TRBJ2-1; TRBD2 agrees at 8 bases. J lost 0 bases, V lost 4 bases, and 3 bases had no gene match. Per the germline V gene, CDR1 is SGDLS and CDR2 is YYNGEE. The CDR3 is 15 residues long. CDR3 sequence reads: CASSPSGSSYNEQFF. The CDR3, as DNA: TGTGCCAGCAGCCCAAGCGGGAGCTCCTACAATGAGCAGTTCTTC.

This clone came up a few times. Written as DNA, the CDR3 is TGCGCCAGCAGCCAACCGACAGGTATCGATGAGCAGTTCTTC. This sequence encodes CASSQPTGIDEQFF. V and J are TRBV4-1 and TRBJ2-1; a weak D match, TRBD1 (6 bases). V lost 2 bases and J 8 bases, leaving 13 bases between the germline ends. CDR1 is MGHRA and CDR2 is YSYEKL in the germline V gene. The CDR3 spans 14 residues.

V is TRBV28 and J is TRBJ1-2; 7 nucleotides align to TRBD1. The V and J ends lost 4 bases and 4 bases, in that order; junction bases with no gene match: 6. Germline V gives CDR1 MDHEN, CDR2 SYDVKM. The CDR3 is 14 residues long. This CDR3 reads CASSSGTVTYGYTF. CDR3 DNA sequence: TGTGCCAGCAGTTCCGGGACAGTTACCTATGGCTACACCTTC.

This chain uses TRBV5-1 with TRBJ2-2; D is unclear. This CDR3 region has 13 residues. CDR1 is SGHRS and CDR2 is YFSETQ in the germline V gene. The V end was cut by 7 bases, the J end by 1 base, with 8 bases between. The CDR3, as DNA: TGCGCCAGCGGCCCGGGGAACACCGGGGAGCTGTTTTTT. Residues: CASGPGNTGELFF.